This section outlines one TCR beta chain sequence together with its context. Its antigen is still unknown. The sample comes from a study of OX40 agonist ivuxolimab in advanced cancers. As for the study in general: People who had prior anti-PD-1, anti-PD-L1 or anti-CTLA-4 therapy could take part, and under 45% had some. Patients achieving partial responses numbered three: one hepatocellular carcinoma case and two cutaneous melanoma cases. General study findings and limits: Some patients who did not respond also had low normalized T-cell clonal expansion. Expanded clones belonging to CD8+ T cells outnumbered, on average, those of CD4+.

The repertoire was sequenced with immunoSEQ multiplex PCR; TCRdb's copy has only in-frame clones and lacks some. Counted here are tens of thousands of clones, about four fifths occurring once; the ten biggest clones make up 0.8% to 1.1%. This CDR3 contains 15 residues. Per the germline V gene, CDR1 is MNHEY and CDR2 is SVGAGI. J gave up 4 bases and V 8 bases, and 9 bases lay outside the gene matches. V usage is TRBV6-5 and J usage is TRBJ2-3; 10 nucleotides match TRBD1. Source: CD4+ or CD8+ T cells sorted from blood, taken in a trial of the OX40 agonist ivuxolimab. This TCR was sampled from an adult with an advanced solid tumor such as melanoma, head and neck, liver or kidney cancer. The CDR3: CASCQGQGVADTQYF. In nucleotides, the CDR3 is TGTGCCAGCTGCCAAGGACAGGGGGTCGCAGATACGCAGTATTTT.